A single sample is the source of the 30 T cell receptor beta chains below, sequenced in a study of T cell repertoires in cytomegalovirus infection. TCRdb used MiXCR to reprocess the reads, holding one entry per CDR3 protein. The data show about 400,000 distinct CDR3 sequences, about 32% seen once. Their specific antigens are unknown. The material was cultured PBMCs, obtained from culture after CMV antigen stimulation. Source of these receptors: a human donor in good health (CMV status not recorded). Some clones in this sample may be carry-over from other donors' samples.

The chain couples TRBV7-2 to TRBJ2-7, with D possibly being TRBD1 (6 bases). Germline V gives CDR1 SGHTA, CDR2 FQGNSA. The CDR3 runs to 13 residues. The ends were cut back, 5 bases at V and 3 bases at J, with 11 bases in the middle. CDR3 region: CASSGGQVYEQYF. In nucleotides, the CDR3 is TGTGCCAGCAGCGGGGGACAAGTCTACGAGCAGTACTTC.

This clonotype is classed as medium-sized (0.01 to 0.1%). This chain uses TRBV5-4 with TRBJ2-2; the D gene is possibly TRBD1 (6 bases). CDR3 length: 15 amino acids. Trimming took 4 bases from V and 4 from J, leaving 14 bases between them. Germline CDR1 SGHNT, CDR2 YYREEE (reference sequence). The CDR3 loop reads CASSPNGRGTGELFF. The CDR3 coding sequence is TGTGCCAGCAGCCCAAACGGCAGGGGCACCGGGGAGCTGTTTTTT.

This clonotype turned up a few times. This chain links TRBV19 with TRBJ1-1, with TRBD1 matching 7 bases. V was pared by 5 bases and J by 7 bases, with 4 bases of the junction left unmatched. CDR3 size: 12 residues. CDR1 LNHDA and CDR2 SQIVND come from the germline V gene (reference sequence). CDR3 nucleotides: TGTGCCAGTAGTCCTCAGGGGGATGAAGCTTTCTTT. Amino acids: CASSPQGDEAFF.

This chain uses TRBV12-3 or TRBV12-4 with TRBJ2-7; 8 bases map to TRBD1. V shed 3 bases and J 5 bases; nucleotides not matched to a gene: 9. CDR3 length equals 15 residues. In DNA form, the CDR3 reads TGTGCCAGCAGTTTCATATTAGGACAGGGAAACGAGCAGTACGTC. Translated: CASSFILGQGNEQYV.

This chain connects TRBV6-5 to TRBJ1-6; a weak D match, TRBD1 (6 bases). There are 15 residues in the CDR3. V dropped 8 bases and J dropped 8 bases, with 19 bases sitting between them. The V gene's germline CDR1 is MNHEY and CDR2 SVGAGI. CDR3 loop: CASQGGGASHSPLHF. The CDR3 nucleotides are TGTGCCAGCCAAGGCGGGGGCGCTTCCCATTCACCCCTCCACTTT.

The CDR3: CSAIQGDRGRGNYGYTF. DNA for the CDR3: TGCAGTGCTATTCAAGGGGACAGGGGAAGGGGGAACTATGGCTACACCTTC. The chain couples TRBV20-1 to TRBJ1-2; 10 nucleotides match TRBD1. CDR1 and CDR2 (germline): DFQATT, SNEGSKA (reference sequence). The CDR3 is 17 amino acids. J lost 2 bases, V lost 4 bases, and 13 bases had no gene match.

This clonotype occurred a few times. The chain combines TRBV7-2 with TRBJ2-2, with D perhaps matching TRBD1 (6 bases). Per germline, CDR1 SGHTA and CDR2 FQGNSA. The CDR3 loop spans 18 amino acids. With 5 bases removed from V and 1 base from J, the gap between germline ends came to 20 bases. The DNA for the CDR3 is TGTGCCAGCAGCCTCTCACCAGGGGACCTCCTGAACACCGGGGAGCTGTTTTTT. Amino acids: CASSLSPGDLLNTGELFF.

The chain has TRBV7-2 and TRBJ2-7, with 7 bases aligning to TRBD1. The CDR3 runs to 14 residues. The V and J ends lost 0 bases and 3 bases, in that order; junction bases with no gene match: 2. The germline gives CDR1 SGHTA, CDR2 FQGNSA. The CDR3 region has the DNA TGTGCCAGCAGCTTAGCGGGACAGTACTACGAGCAGTACTTC. Translated, it gives CASSLAGQYYEQYF.

The chain links TRBV7-6 to TRBJ2-5; D is unclear. The CDR3 consists of 13 residues. V was shortened by 2 bases and J by 3 bases, with 7 bases between the two germline ends. Looked up from germline, CDR1 is SGHVS and CDR2 is FNYEAQ. As DNA, the CDR3 is TGTGCCAGCAGCTTAACTTTAAAAGAGACCCAGTACTTC. Protein product: CASSLTLKETQYF.

This clonotype was seen only a few times. This rearrangement joins TRBV7-3 to TRBJ2-5; D tentatively fits TRBD1 or TRBD2 (5 bases each). The CDR3 extends over 13 amino acids. Per germline, CDR1 SGHTA and CDR2 FQGTGA. Trimming removed 2 bases from V and 3 bases from J, with 7 bases in between. CDR3 nucleotides: TGTGCCAGCAGCTTACTGGGGGAAGAGACCCAGTACTTC. This encodes CASSLLGEETQYF.

The chain joins TRBV6-5 to TRBJ2-3; D is possibly TRBD1 or TRBD2 (5 bases each). The CDR3 covers 14 residues. Germline lookup yields CDR1 MNHEY and CDR2 SVGAGI. V dropped 5 bases and J dropped 2 bases, with 11 bases sitting between them. The CDR3 DNA reads TGTGCCAGCAGTATACGGGACGACACAGATACGCAGTATTTT. This encodes CASSIRDDTDTQYF.

The table lists this clonotype with a few counts. The genes are TRBV2 and TRBJ2-7, with D unresolved. CDR3 length: 12 residues. Trimming took 4 bases from V and 1 from J, leaving 5 bases between them. Germline lookup yields CDR1 SNHLY and CDR2 FYNNEI. DNA of the CDR3: TGTGCCAGCAGTGCACAATCCTACGAGCAGTACGTC. Encoded protein: CASSAQSYEQYV.

This clonotype was counted only a few times. This chain uses TRBV28 with TRBJ2-1, with 9 bases matching TRBD1. CDR3 length: 14 amino acids. Germline CDR1 and CDR2: MDHEN and SYDVKM. After removal of 3 bases from V and 7 bases from J, the junction contained 4 bases not matched to a gene. CDR3 amino acids: CASSFPQGANEQFF. The CDR3 DNA reads as TGTGCCAGCAGTTTCCCACAGGGGGCTAATGAGCAGTTCTTC.

This clonotype was seen ten or more times. This chain links TRBV7-2 with TRBJ1-6, with D uncertain. This CDR3 comprises 14 residues. Germline V CDR1 and CDR2: SGHTA, FQGNSA. Trimming took off 5 bases at V and 3 bases at J, with 8 bases between the two ends. The CDR3 reads CASSPGDYNSPLHF. The CDR3 nucleotides read TGTGCCAGCAGCCCGGGAGACTATAATTCACCCCTCCACTTT. Using reference TRBV7-2 and TRBJ1-6 for the parts outside the CDR3, the full variable domain is GAGVSQSPSNKVTEKGKDVELRCDPISGHTALYWYRQSLGQGLEFLIYFQGNSAPDKSGLPSDRFSAERTGGSVSTLTIQRTQQEDSAVYLCASSPGDYNSPLHFGNGTRLTVT.

This sequence joins TRBV5-1 and TRBJ2-5; D not resolved. There are 12 residues in the CDR3. Germline values: CDR1 SGHRS, CDR2 YFSETQ. Trimming took off 5 bases at V and 3 bases at J, with 8 bases between the two ends. CDR3 sequence: CASRVGEETQYF. The CDR3 DNA sequence: TGCGCCAGCAGAGTTGGAGAAGAGACCCAGTACTTC.

The sample holds one count of this clonotype. The chain uses TRBV29-1 and TRBJ1-1, with D maybe TRBD1 (6 bases). V lost 6 bases and J lost 3, with 14 bases in between. The germline CDR1 and CDR2 sequences are SQVTM and ANQGSEA. The CDR3 is 13 amino acids. CDR3 DNA sequence: TGCAGCGTCAAGGACAGTATTTACACTGAAGCTTTCTTT. Amino acid sequence: CSVKDSIYTEAFF.

A few counts support this clonotype. The chain uses TRBV14 and TRBJ2-3; D is ambiguous. Germline V gene lookup returns CDR1 SGHDN and CDR2 FVKESK. The CDR3 has 13 amino acids. Here the CDR3 DNA reads TGTGCTTCTCGCAGGATGAGCACAGATACGCAGTATTTT. It is translated as CASRRMSTDTQYF.

This clonotype has more than one count but fewer than ten. The chain employs TRBV19 and TRBJ1-1; TRBD1 might be the D (6 bases). The V end lost 6 bases, the J end lost 0 bases, and 11 bases lay between the germline ends. Germline loops: CDR1 LNHDA, CDR2 SQIVND (reference sequence). The CDR3 totals 14 residues. The CDR3 bases are TGTGCCAGTAGACACAGGGATTTGAACACTGAAGCTTTCTTT. Translating it yields CASRHRDLNTEAFF. The full variable domain, completed using reference TRBV19 and TRBJ1-1, is DGGITQSPKYLFRKEGQNVTLSCEQNLNHDAMYWYRQDPGQGLRLIYYSQIVNDFQKGDIAEGYSVSREKKESFPLTVTSAQKNPTAFYLCASRHRDLNTEAFFGQGTRLTVV.

This rearrangement joins TRBV11-2 to TRBJ2-7; 9 positions match TRBD1. Germline V gives CDR1 SGHAT, CDR2 FQNNGV. Trimming cost V 4 bases and J 4 bases; bases outside gene matches: 11. The CDR3 sequence is 16 residues long. CDR3 sequence: CASSSPRTGAHYEQYV. The CDR3, as DNA: TGTGCCAGCAGCTCTCCGAGGACAGGGGCTCATTACGAGCAGTACGTC.

DNA for the CDR3: TGTGCCAGCAGCAGGGACCAAGCCGAAGAACTGTTTTTT. Amino acids: CASSRDQAEELFF. V and J are TRBV7-2 and TRBJ1-4; D possibly corresponds to TRBD1 (5 bases). The CDR3 contains 13 residues. CDR1 is SGHTA, CDR2 FQGNSA, per germline. V was cut by 5 bases and J by 12 bases, with 16 bases left in between.

This clonotype came up many times. The chain couples TRBV7-2 to TRBJ1-5; a possible D gene is TRBD1 (6 bases). The CDR3 is 15 residues long. CDR1 and CDR2 from the germline V gene are SGHTA and FQGNSA. V was shortened by 1 base and J by 7 bases, with 14 bases between the two germline ends. The DNA of the CDR3 is TGTGCCAGCAGCTTAGTGGTCAGTCAGGGGCAGCCCCAGCATTTT. Amino acids: CASSLVVSQGQPQHF.

The rearrangement uses TRBV4-3 and TRBJ1-6; maybe TRBD1 (6 bases). Germline CDR1 is LGHNA and CDR2 is YSLEER. The CDR3 loop spans 16 amino acids. V lost 1 base, J lost 5 bases, and 12 bases lay in between. DNA for the CDR3: TGCGCCAGCAGCCAAGGCCCGGGGGGCGATAATTCACCCCTCCACTTT. Its translation: CASSQGPGGDNSPLHF.

This clonotype was observed at least ten times. The rearrangement uses TRBV11-2 and TRBJ2-2; TRBD1 matches 7 bases. With 5 bases clipped from V and 3 bases from J, the junction kept 6 bases outside the gene matches. The CDR3 extends over 15 amino acids. Germline CDR1 is SGHAT and CDR2 is FQNNGV. The chain's CDR3 is CASSNWDRYTGELFF. CDR3 nucleotides: TGTGCCAGCAGCAACTGGGACAGATACACCGGGGAGCTGTTTTTT.

This clonotype was seen at least ten times. This rearrangement joins TRBV7-2 to TRBJ1-6; 7 positions match TRBD1. The trim removed 3 bases at V and 5 bases at J, leaving 10 bases unmatched. The CDR3 consists of 17 residues. From germline, CDR1 is SGHTA and CDR2 FQGNSA. The CDR3 nucleotides are TGTGCCAGCAGCTTTAGAGGGACAGCGGGGCATAATTCACCCCTCCACTTT. Amino acid sequence: CASSFRGTAGHNSPLHF.

The V gene is TRBV28, the J gene TRBJ1-2; D remains unclear. The ends were cut back, 6 bases at V and 5 bases at J, with 7 bases in the middle. This CDR3 is built from 11 residues. Germline lookup yields CDR1 MDHEN and CDR2 SYDVKM. CDR3 sequence reads: CASREQYGYTF. CDR3 coding DNA: TGTGCCAGCAGGGAACAGTATGGCTACACCTTC.

The DNA of the CDR3 is TGCGCCAGCAGCGAGAACAGGGGGCAGGGATATAGCAATCAGCCCCAGCATTTT. Translated, it gives CASSENRGQGYSNQPQHF. The V gene is TRBV4-3, the J gene TRBJ1-5, with 9 bases aligning to TRBD1. The J segment lost 0 bases and the V segment lost 5 bases, leaving 11 bases of the junction unmatched. CDR1 is LGHNA, CDR2 YSLEER, per germline. The CDR3 is 18 amino acids.

This clonotype appeared many times. The V call is TRBV7-2, the J call TRBJ1-5, with 8 bases fitting TRBD1. The V segment lost 4 bases and the J segment 9 bases; nucleotides outside the gene matches: 8. Per the germline V gene, CDR1 is SGHTA and CDR2 is FQGNSA. The CDR3 runs 14 residues. Here the CDR3 reads CASSSQGETRPQHF. The CDR3 nucleotides are TGTGCCAGCAGCTCACAGGGGGAAACGAGGCCCCAGCATTTT.

This clonotype was observed at least ten times. The chain recombines TRBV7-6 with TRBJ2-7; TRBD2 might be the D (5 bases). This CDR3 is built from 15 residues. CDR1 SGHVS and CDR2 FNYEAQ come from the germline V gene. Trimming shortened V by 5 bases and J by 2 bases, and 16 bases separated the two germline ends. The CDR3 spells CASSTGISHPYEQYF. The CDR3 coding sequence is TGTGCCAGCAGCACCGGGATCTCCCATCCCTACGAGCAGTACTTC.

This clonotype was detected only a few times. The chain joins TRBV20-1 to TRBJ2-2, with TRBD1 matching 9 bases. V lost 6 bases, J lost 5 bases, and 4 bases stayed unmatched. CDR1 DFQATT and CDR2 SNEGSKA come from the germline V gene (reference sequence). The CDR3 sequence is 13 residues long. CDR3 bases: TGCAGTGCCAGGACAGGGGTTACCGGGGAGCTGTTTTTT. Protein sequence: CSARTGVTGELFF.

The gene calls are TRBV11-2 and TRBJ2-5; D not resolved. V shed 1 base and J shed 4 bases, with 19 bases lying between them. CDR3 length: 17 amino acids. The V gene's germline CDR1 is SGHAT and CDR2 FQNNGV. The CDR3 loop reads CASSLVSLDLAGETQYF. The CDR3 DNA reads as TGTGCCAGCAGCTTAGTTTCTTTGGATCTGGCTGGAGAGACCCAGTACTTC.